This TCR beta chain was retrieved from a study of blood T cells in healthy people across ages (dated by TCRdb to about 2015). Background for the entire study: In model experiments, template switching captured about one uniquely barcoded TCR beta cDNA molecule for every two T cells. The study measured age-related changes in TCR beta repertoire diversity using deep sequencing normalized with unique cDNA molecular identifiers. To avoid experimental bias, donors of different ages were randomly spread across the sequencing lanes. For two donors (one aged 18 to 30 and one aged 80 or older), the study analyzed two additional independent replicas of 1 million unique cDNA reads from the same blood draw. The donors were divided into four age groups: young (average around 16 years), middle-aged (approximately 39), aged (about 60) and long-lived (82).

Overall results and qualifications from the work: Since profiling was done on bulk unsorted PBMCs, naive and antigen-experienced compartments could not be conclusively compared. Estimates of total diversity from one million sequenced T cells were regarded as lower bounds and underestimates. Observed TCR beta diversity per million T cells fell roughly linearly with age, and a significant reduction was already apparent by age around 36. The CMV infection status of donors was not known, potentially confounding age-related changes in expanded clonotypes. The long-lived group showed more naive CD4+ T cells, fewer expanded clones and increased TCR diversity than the aged group, suggesting age selection. Observed TCR beta diversity correlated strongly with the percentage of naive T cells measured by flow cytometry.

Notes on this clonotype: No antigen is known for it. Qualities for individual bases were not recorded, and no much larger clone is one base off.

The CDR3, cysteine through phenylalanine, is 19 amino acids long. The retained sequence is limited to the CDR3, 57 bases, with the frame set at the first base. Relative to germline, V is missing 1 base and J is missing 0 bases, with 12 bases of the junction outside any gene match. From the germline V gene (reference sequence), CDR1 is DFQATT and CDR2 is SNEGSKA. Donors were 30 to 45 systemically healthy Caucasian individuals from Russia aged 6 to 90 years. Each donor gave around 9.9 milliliters of peripheral blood, collected into EDTA-treated Vacutainer tubes. Ficoll-Paque density-gradient centrifugation was used to isolate PBMCs, with at least 6 million per sample. Trizol reagent was used to extract total RNA from the PBMCs, yielding at least 5.5 micrograms per sample. The percentages of naive CD45RAhigh/CD27high T cells were determined by flow cytometry on a PBMC aliquot from every donor. The library was made by 5' RACE. These reads were obtained on an Illumina HiSeq 2500. A second PCR of roughly 7 to 12 cycles was run with a J-beta primer mix and a sample-barcoded 5' primer. Each TCR beta cDNA molecule received a unique molecular identifier from a template-switch 5' adaptor carrying 12 random nucleotides. Each sample yielded at least 2.5 million CDR3-containing paired-end reads. All of the RNA was converted into first-strand cDNA using the Mint cDNA synthesis kit, with a TRBC-specific oligonucleotide serving as the primer. Following uracil-DNA glycosylase treatment, all cDNA underwent a first 18-cycle PCR with the universal primers M1SS and BC2_uni_R. On the authors' methods: Each sample was normalized by randomly selecting 1 million high-quality reads, each carrying a distinct molecular identifier. Reads sharing molecular identifiers were discarded rather than binned into consensus sequences. CDR3 identification, clonotype clustering and error correction used MiTCR with a Q25 quality threshold and the strictest error-elimination algorithm. Lower-bound total TCR beta diversity was estimated with a nonparametric unseen species model using Euler transformation. Using fastp at Q25 and MiXCR, TCRdb reprocessed the public reads and kept productive beta chains. CDR3 protein duplicates are merged, each entry listing the most common genes and DNA. In this record, the V and J calls reflect TCRdb's handling and not the investigators' own analysis. The sample yields about a million distinct CDR3 sequences; about 48% were counted once. The ten top clones hold roughly 13% of the sample.

This chain is built from TRBV20-1 and TRBJ2-3; TRBD2 aligns with 11 central bases. Sequencing was carried out using blood. The receptor was isolated from a man aged 30 to 39 in good health. Here is the DNA: TGCAGTGCTAGAGTTCCGTCGGGGACTAGCGGAGCTAGCACAGATACGCAGTATTTT. It translates as CSARVPSGTSGASTDTQYF.